These 17 T cell receptor beta chains came from one sample sequenced in a study of cytomegalovirus exposure and HLA in healthy donors. In the PCR, 60 Vbeta and 13 Jbeta primers were used. TCRdb's copy holds only in-frame clones and misses some; the assay was immunoSEQ multiplex PCR. The sample consists of tens of thousands of clones, 80% to 90% of them appearing once. The sequenced material came from PBMCs. These TCRs come from a woman in her 30s in good health and CMV-seropositive.

This chain connects TRBV2 to TRBJ2-5; 11 bases map to TRBD2. The J call may be faulty, since TRBJ2-7 better matches the DNA end. The CDR3 spans 15 residues. CDR1 and CDR2 from the germline V gene are SNHLY and FYNNEI. CDR3 sequence: CASSDSLAGDVEQYF. The CDR3 DNA reads TGTGCCAGCAGTGACTCACTAGCGGGAGATGTCGAGCAGTACTTC.

The chain employs TRBV2 and TRBJ1-5, with D uncertain. The CDR3 spans 15 residues. Per the germline V gene, CDR1 is SNHLY and CDR2 is FYNNEI. The germline V and J ends were trimmed by 5 bases and 0 bases, with 11 bases remaining between them. This CDR3 reads CASSPGLYSNQPQHF. The CDR3 nucleotides read TGTGCCAGCAGTCCCGGACTTTATAGCAATCAGCCCCAGCATTTT. Variable domain in full (rest from reference TRBV2 and TRBJ1-5): EPEVTQTPSHQVTQMGQEVILRCVPISNHLYFYWYRQILGQKVEFLVSFYNNEISEKSEIFDDQFSVERPDGSNFTLKIRSTKLEDSAMYFCASSPGLYSNQPQHFGDGTRLSIL.

V usage is TRBV11-2 and J usage is TRBJ2-7; 10 bases are a match to TRBD2. The CDR3 consists of 16 residues. Trimming removed 1 base from V and 6 bases from J; junction bases left unmatched: 9. Germline lookup yields CDR1 SGHAT and CDR2 FQNNGV. CDR3 sequence: CASSLVASGSSLEQYF. In DNA form, the CDR3 reads TGTGCCAGCAGCTTAGTGGCTAGCGGGAGTTCCCTCGAGCAGTACTTC.

In this sample, this clone turned up once. This chain uses TRBV5-1 with TRBJ1-1, with 9 bases lining up with TRBD1. CDR1 and CDR2 (germline): SGHRS, YFSETQ. The CDR3 is 16 amino acids. Trimming cost V 2 bases and J 3 bases; bases outside gene matches: 8. This CDR3 reads CASSLGGTGWYTEAFF. The CDR3 nucleotides read TGCGCCAGCAGCTTAGGGGGGACAGGGTGGTACACTGAAGCTTTCTTT.

The chain couples TRBV28 to TRBJ1-5; D might be TRBD1 (6 bases). V shed 8 bases and J shed 5 bases, with 7 bases lying between them. Germline V CDR1 and CDR2: MDHEN, SYDVKM. The CDR3 has 11 amino acids. In nucleotides, the CDR3 is TGTGCCAGCGGGGGCGATCAGCCCCAGCATTTT. Its translation: CASGGDQPQHF.

The chain is built from TRBV7-2 and TRBJ2-7, with a possible D match to TRBD2 (5 bases). This CDR3 contains 16 residues. Trimming pared 5 bases from V and 0 bases from J, leaving 17 bases between. Germline values: CDR1 SGHTA, CDR2 FQGNSA. CDR3 sequence reads: CASSPRGGVRSYEQYF. The CDR3 region has the DNA TGTGCCAGCAGCCCCCGGGGTGGGGTCCGCTCCTACGAGCAGTACTTC. Supplemented by reference TRBV7-2 and TRBJ2-7, the full variable domain reads GAGVSQSPSNKVTEKGKDVELRCDPISGHTALYWYRQSLGQGLEFLIYFQGNSAPDKSGLPSDRFSAERTGGSVSTLTIQRTQQEDSAVYLCASSPRGGVRSYEQYFGPGTRLTVT.

CDR3: CASSRTSGTEDTQYF. The CDR3 region has the DNA TGTGCCAGCAGCAGGACTAGCGGGACTGAGGATACGCAGTATTTT. The chain has TRBV6-4 and TRBJ2-3, with TRBD2 identical over 12 bases. The CDR3 runs 15 residues. V lost 6 bases and J lost 6; bases outside the gene matches: 7. Germline V gene lookup returns CDR1 MRHNA and CDR2 SNTAGT.

The chain joins TRBV5-5 to TRBJ2-5; TRBD2 matches 7 bases. Trimming at V came to 4 bases and at J to 2 bases, leaving 8 bases not matched to a gene. The CDR3 length is 15 residues. Looked up from germline, CDR1 is SGHKS and CDR2 is YYEKEE (reference sequence). CDR3 coding DNA: TGTGCCAGCAGCCTTCTAGCGGCCGTACAAGAGACCCAGTACTTC. Translating gives CASSLLAAVQETQYF.

V and J are TRBV9 and TRBJ2-1; 11 bases agree with TRBD2. Germline assignment: CDR1 SGDLS and CDR2 YYNGEE. The CDR3 runs to 14 residues. J was trimmed by 5 bases and V by 3 bases; bases with no gene match: 1. CDR3 DNA: TGTGCCAGCAGCGGACTAGCGGGGAACAATGAGCAGTTCTTC. Encoded protein: CASSGLAGNNEQFF.

This chain connects TRBV11-3 to TRBJ2-3; 7 nucleotides line up with TRBD2. Germline trimming cut 4 bases from V and 5 bases from J; bases unmatched to any gene: 3. Germline V CDR1 and CDR2: SGHNT, YENEEA. CDR3 length: 13 residues. CDR3 nucleotide sequence: TGTGCCAGCAGCTACTGGGGGGGAGATACGCAGTATTTT. It is translated as CASSYWGGDTQYF.

The chain couples TRBV2 to TRBJ1-5; 11 bases are shared with TRBD1. From germline, CDR1 is SNHLY and CDR2 FYNNEI. The CDR3 spans 14 residues. V shed 5 bases, J shed 7 bases, and the junction held 4 bases outside the gene matches. CDR3 in amino acids: CASSTRDRGQPQHF. DNA for the CDR3: TGTGCCAGCAGTACCCGGGACAGGGGGCAGCCCCAGCATTTT.

This clone has a single count. The chain combines TRBV5-1 with TRBJ1-4; D unresolved. Looked up from germline, CDR1 is SGHRS and CDR2 is YFSETQ. The CDR3 is 15 residues long. V dropped 4 bases and J dropped 0 bases, with 10 bases sitting between them. CDR3 in DNA: TGCGCCAGCAGCGCGACTCCTTCAACTAATGAAAAACTGTTTTTT. It codes for CASSATPSTNEKLFF.

This clone was detected a few times. The chain is built from TRBV9 and TRBJ1-1; 7 bases match TRBD1. This CDR3 region has 13 residues. V shed 2 bases, J shed 4 bases, and the junction held 2 bases outside the gene matches. Germline loops: CDR1 SGDLS, CDR2 YYNGEE. CDR3 sequence reads: CASSVSGGTEAFF. The CDR3 nucleotides are TGTGCCAGCAGCGTCTCAGGGGGCACTGAAGCTTTCTTT.

This chain's CDR3 is CASIQGTRGYEQYF. Here the CDR3 DNA reads TGTGCCAGCATCCAGGGGACTAGGGGATACGAGCAGTACTTC. The rearrangement uses TRBV2 and TRBJ2-7, with 8 bases fitting TRBD2. The germline V gene has CDR1 SNHLY and CDR2 FYNNEI. Unmatched junction bases numbered 9, after V lost 7 bases and J lost 4 bases. The CDR3 is 14 residues long.

The chain has TRBV15 and TRBJ2-3, with 7 nucleotides matching TRBD2. Per the germline V gene, CDR1 is LNHNV and CDR2 is YYDKDF (reference sequence). J gave up 5 bases and V 4 bases, and 6 bases lay outside the gene matches. The CDR3 is 14 residues long. DNA for the CDR3: TGTGCCACCAGCATCAGACTAGCAGGAGATACGCAGTATTTT. Translating gives CATSIRLAGDTQYF.

The chain carries TRBV7-2 and TRBJ1-1; a possible D gene is TRBD1 (6 bases). This CDR3 contains 12 residues. The germline V gene has CDR1 SGHTA and CDR2 FQGNSA. The V and J ends lost 3 bases and 6 bases respectively, with 8 bases between them. The CDR3, as DNA: TGTGCCAGCAGCTTGGGGGCACCTGAAGCTTTCTTT. It yields the protein CASSLGAPEAFF.

The chain links TRBV2 to TRBJ2-1; D is perhaps TRBD2 (6 bases). Per germline, CDR1 SNHLY and CDR2 FYNNEI. The V end lost 6 bases, the J end lost 5 bases, and 17 bases lay between the germline ends. The CDR3 spans 15 residues. The CDR3 reads CASRAGTYRNNEQFF. DNA for the CDR3: TGTGCCAGCAGGGCCGGGACTTACAGGAACAATGAGCAGTTCTTC.